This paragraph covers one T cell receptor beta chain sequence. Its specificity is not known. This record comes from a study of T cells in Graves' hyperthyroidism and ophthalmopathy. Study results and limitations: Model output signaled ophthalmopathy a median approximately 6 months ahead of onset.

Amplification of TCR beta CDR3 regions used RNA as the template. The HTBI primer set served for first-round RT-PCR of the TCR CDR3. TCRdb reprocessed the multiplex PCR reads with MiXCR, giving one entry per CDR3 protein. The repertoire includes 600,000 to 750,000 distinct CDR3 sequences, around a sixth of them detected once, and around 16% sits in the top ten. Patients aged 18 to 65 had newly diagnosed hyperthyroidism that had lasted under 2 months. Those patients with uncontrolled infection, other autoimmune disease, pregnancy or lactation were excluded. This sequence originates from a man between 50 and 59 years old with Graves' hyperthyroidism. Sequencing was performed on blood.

The CDR3 sequence is CASREDTYNEQFF. CDR3 bases: TGTGCCAGCAGGGAGGACACGTACAATGAGCAGTTCTTC. The rearrangement uses TRBV2 and TRBJ2-1, with D possibly called TRBD1 or TRBD2 (5 bases each). Germline lookup yields CDR1 SNHLY and CDR2 FYNNEI. Trimming removed 6 bases from V and 4 bases from J, with 10 bases in between. The CDR3 runs 13 residues.